A single T cell receptor beta chain is shown here with its context. This record belongs to a study of blood T cell repertoires in COVID-19. Study-level information: PBMCs, B-cell-depleted T cells, or T cells were the source of the cDNA or gDNA that made up the material.

Clones were sequenced by immunoSEQ multiplex PCR, and TCRdb holds only the in-frame ones, with some missing. This sample yields 250,000 or so clones, of which 91% are seen a single time; more than 1% belongs to the top ten. The CDR3 sequence is 18 residues long. CDR1 is SGHTS, CDR2 YDEGEE, per germline. V dropped 2 bases and J dropped 2; count of bases not matched to a gene: 15. The receptor was isolated from a human donor in a cohort exposed to, infected with or recovered from COVID-19 (not recorded which). The donor label of this sample is uncertain. This sequence joins TRBV5-8 and TRBJ1-2, with 7 bases matching TRBD1. The sequenced sample was PBMCs or T cells enriched from blood (not recorded which). This CDR3 reads CASSLTGTAETFNYGYTF. The CDR3 bases are TGTGCCAGCAGCTTAACAGGGACAGCCGAAACCTTCAACTATGGCTACACCTTC.